A single sample is the source of the 31 T cell receptor beta chains below, sequenced in a study of T cell changes during pregnancy in multiple sclerosis (dated by TCRdb to 2018 to 2020). The library was built by means of the immunoSEQ multiplex PCR assay. The source is immuneACCESS, and TCRdb retained only in-frame sequences with V and J called. Part of the clones is not carried over; for the studies checked, unresolved V genes explain less than half of this, and the remainder is unexplained. The sample table shows around 60,000 clones, and about 94% are seen once. The leading ten clones occupy roughly 0.34% of the sample. Source: CD4+ T cells from peripheral blood mononuclear cells, taken before pregnancy. These receptor sequences come from a female donor with multiple sclerosis, enrolled in a pregnancy study.

The chain has TRBV28 and TRBJ2-7; the D gene is possibly TRBD2 (6 bases). Germline V lookup: CDR1 MDHEN, CDR2 SYDVKM. This CDR3 is 17 amino acids long. DNA of the CDR3: TGTGCAGCACAGACCCGGGGGTACGGCGCGCTTACCTACGAGCAGTACTTC. Translated, it gives CAAQTRGYGALTYEQYF.

The rearrangement joins TRBV7-6 to TRBJ2-7, with 10 bases fitting TRBD2. Trimming took 0 bases from V and 4 from J; bases not matched to a gene: 6. The CDR3 runs to 16 residues. Germline V lookup: CDR1 SGHVS, CDR2 FNYEAQ. The CDR3 spells CASSLASSGSTYEQYF. CDR3 sequence (DNA): TGTGCCAGCAGCTTAGCTTCTAGCGGGAGCACTTACGAGCAGTACTTC.

V gene TRBV6-5 combines with J gene TRBJ1-2, with 8 bases that match TRBD1. The V segment lost 7 bases and the J segment 4 bases; nucleotides outside the gene matches: 8. This CDR3 has 14 amino acids. Per the germline V gene, CDR1 is MNHEY and CDR2 is SVGAGI. In nucleotides, the CDR3 is TGTGCCAGCAAGGGGACAGGTTGGATCTATGGCTACACCTTC. Amino acids: CASKGTGWIYGYTF.

J is TRBJ2-2 and V is TRBV10-3, with 7 bases identical to TRBD2. The CDR3 spans 14 residues. Unmatched junction bases numbered 0, after V lost 5 bases and J lost 0 bases. Germline V CDR1 and CDR2: ENHRY, SYGVKD. The DNA for the CDR3 is TGTGCCATCAGTAGCGGGGCGAACACCGGGGAGCTGTTTTTT. Its translation is CAISSGANTGELFF.

This clone was counted once. This chain connects TRBV19 to TRBJ2-1, with D perhaps TRBD2 (6 bases). Trimming pared 5 bases from V and 0 bases from J, leaving 17 bases between. Germline values: CDR1 LNHDA, CDR2 SQIVND (reference sequence). There are 17 residues in the CDR3. For the CDR3, the DNA is TGTGCCAGTAGTGGCTCTGGTAGCGGCAGCTCCTACAATGAGCAGTTCTTC. This codes for CASSGSGSGSSYNEQFF. Looking up the rest from reference TRBV19 and TRBJ2-1 gives the full variable domain: DGGITQSPKYLFRKEGQNVTLSCEQNLNHDAMYWYRQDPGQGLRLIYYSQIVNDFQKGDIAEGYSVSREKKESFPLTVTSAQKNPTAFYLCASSGSGSGSSYNEQFFGPGTRLTVL.

The chain combines TRBV18 with TRBJ2-7, with TRBD2 matching over 7 bases. The V segment lost 3 bases and the J segment 0 bases; nucleotides outside the gene matches: 14. Looked up from germline, CDR1 is KGHSH and CDR2 is LQKENI. The CDR3 spans 18 residues. The CDR3 reads CASSPLDSGLADSYEQYF. DNA of the CDR3: TGTGCCAGCTCACCGCTCGACTCGGGCCTAGCGGACTCCTACGAGCAGTACTTC.

The rearrangement uses TRBV5-1 and TRBJ1-1; 7 bases map to TRBD1. CDR1 is SGHRS and CDR2 is YFSETQ in the germline V gene. The CDR3 is 13 amino acids. Losses at the gene ends were 5 bases for V and 1 base for J; bases not matched to a gene: 2. CDR3 sequence: CASSRDRNTEAFF. In DNA, the CDR3 is TGCGCCAGCAGTAGGGACAGGAACACTGAAGCTTTCTTT.

V and J are TRBV5-4 and TRBJ1-2, with a weak D call TRBD1 (6 bases). With 5 bases removed from V and 3 bases from J, the gap between germline ends came to 17 bases. This CDR3 comprises 15 residues. Germline V gene lookup returns CDR1 SGHNT and CDR2 YYREEE (reference sequence). CDR3 DNA: TGTGCCAGCAGACCCACAGGGATTCGTGACTATGGCTACACCTTC. It specifies CASRPTGIRDYGYTF.

The V and J genes are TRBV27 and TRBJ2-3, with 11 bases aligning to TRBD2. J lost 3 bases, V lost 4 bases, and 12 bases had no gene match. Germline V gives CDR1 MNHEY, CDR2 SMNVEV (reference sequence). The CDR3 has 18 amino acids. In DNA form, the CDR3 reads TGTGCCAGCAGTTCCGGACTAGCGGGTGGGGGGGGGACAGATACGCAGTATTTT. As protein: CASSSGLAGGGGTDTQYF.

This chain uses TRBV18 with TRBJ2-7; weak D call: TRBD2 (5 bases). CDR3 length: 19 amino acids. Germline assignment: CDR1 KGHSH and CDR2 LQKENI. The V gene lost 4 bases and the J gene lost 0 bases, with 25 bases spanning the gap. This CDR3 is CASSHGLSIGKAASYEQYF. As DNA, the CDR3 is TGTGCCAGCTCACACGGGTTAAGTATCGGGAAGGCGGCCTCCTACGAGCAGTACTTC. The whole variable domain, remainder taken from reference TRBV18 and TRBJ2-7, is NAGVMQNPRHLVRRRGQEARLRCSPMKGHSHVYWYRQLPEEGLKFMVYLQKENIIDESGMPKERFSAEFPKEGPSILRIQQVVRGDSAAYFCASSHGLSIGKAASYEQYFGPGTRLTVT.

V is TRBV6-6 and J is TRBJ2-1; 8 bases match TRBD2. J gave up 1 base and V 6 bases, and 5 bases lay outside the gene matches. Germline V gene data show CDR1 as MNHNY and CDR2 as SVGAGI (reference sequence). This CDR3 comprises 15 residues. As DNA, the CDR3 is TGTGCCAGCAGCCCCAGCGGGAGATCCTACAATGAGCAGTTCTTC. Translation: CASSPSGRSYNEQFF.

This chain joins TRBV19 and TRBJ1-5; TRBD1 matches at 8 bases. The CDR3 has 14 residues. CDR1 is LNHDA and CDR2 is SQIVND in the germline V gene (reference sequence). V lost 3 bases to trimming and J lost 7 bases; unmatched junction nucleotides: 5. This chain's CDR3 is CASSISGGGQPQHF. The CDR3 bases are TGTGCCAGTAGTATTTCAGGGGGCGGGCAGCCCCAGCATTTT.

The chain employs TRBV6-6 and TRBJ1-2; a possible D gene is TRBD1 (5 bases). Germline CDR1 and CDR2: MNHNY and SVGAGI (reference sequence). The CDR3 covers 13 residues. The germline V and J ends were trimmed by 4 bases and 5 bases, with 11 bases remaining between them. CDR3 sequence: CASSSAKGYGYTF. CDR3 in DNA: TGTGCCAGCAGTTCGGCCAAGGGGTATGGCTACACCTTC.

V usage is TRBV5-1 and J usage is TRBJ2-1, with 7 nucleotides matching TRBD2. From germline, CDR1 is SGHRS and CDR2 YFSETQ. With V trimmed by 0 bases and J by 2 bases, 2 bases remained unmatched. This CDR3 contains 15 residues. CDR3 DNA sequence: TGCGCCAGCAGCTTGGGCGGGAGCGCCTACAATGAGCAGTTCTTC. This translates into CASSLGGSAYNEQFF.

Points on this clone: At one of its ends the junction is not consistent with the germline gene, which may arise from a read error. The genes are TRBV2 and TRBJ1-3; a weak D match, TRBD1 (6 bases). Germline assignment: CDR1 SNHLY and CDR2 FYNNEI. CDR3 length: 15 residues. CDR3 amino acids: CADARDTVAGNTIYF. The DNA of the CDR3 is TGCGCAGATGCCAGGGACACGGTGGCTGGAAACACCATATATTTT.

V and J are TRBV6-5 and TRBJ2-2, with D possibly being TRBD1 (6 bases). This CDR3 region has 13 residues. V was trimmed by 10 bases and J by 3 bases, leaving 12 bases between them. Germline CDR1 reads MNHEY; CDR2 reads SVGAGI. The CDR3 sequence is CAIRGTYTGELFF. DNA for the CDR3: TGTGCCATAAGGGGGACGTACACCGGGGAGCTGTTTTTT.

The V and J genes are TRBV4-2 and TRBJ2-1; 9 bases agree with TRBD2. The trim removed 3 bases at V and 10 bases at J, leaving 4 bases unmatched. The CDR3 length is 13 residues. The germline V gene has CDR1 LGHNA and CDR2 YNFKEQ. As DNA, the CDR3 is TGTGCCAGCAGCCAGGGGCGGGAGGGAGAGCAGTTCTTC. This codes for CASSQGREGEQFF.

This sequence joins TRBV19 and TRBJ1-2; D not resolved. Germline V gene sequence: CDR1 LNHDA, CDR2 SQIVND (reference sequence). The V gene lost 3 bases and the J gene lost 3 bases, with 8 bases spanning the gap. The CDR3 spans 13 residues. The CDR3 nucleotides are TGTGCCAGTAGTATGCGGGAAGACTATGGCTACACCTTC. Translating it yields CASSMREDYGYTF.

The chain joins TRBV5-4 to TRBJ2-7; D is perhaps TRBD1 (6 bases). This CDR3 region has 15 residues. Trimming took 0 bases from V and 2 from J, leaving 12 bases between them. Germline CDR1 SGHNT, CDR2 YYREEE (reference sequence). This CDR3 is CASSLDGQNTYEQYF. The CDR3 region has the DNA TGTGCCAGCAGCTTGGACGGACAGAATACCTACGAGCAGTACTTC.

The V and J genes are TRBV6-5 and TRBJ1-1; weak D call: TRBD1 (5 bases). Germline values: CDR1 MNHEY, CDR2 SVGAGI. CDR3 size: 15 residues. V lost 7 bases and J lost 0, with 15 bases in between. Here the CDR3 DNA reads TGTGCCAGCAAACGGACGGACATCATGAACACTGAAGCTTTCTTT. It translates to CASKRTDIMNTEAFF.

The chain links TRBV29-1 to TRBJ2-2, with D possibly being TRBD2 (5 bases). This CDR3 comprises 12 residues. Trimming shortened V by 3 bases and J by 5 bases, and 7 bases separated the two germline ends. Germline V gives CDR1 SQVTM, CDR2 ANQGSEA. This chain's CDR3 is CSVDSGTGELFF. The CDR3, as DNA: TGCAGCGTTGATTCGGGGACCGGGGAGCTGTTTTTT.

The V call is TRBV6-5, the J call TRBJ2-7; TRBD1 aligns across 9 bases. Gene TRBJ2-5 matches the end of the DNA better, so the J call may be wrong. The CDR3 runs 13 residues. The germline CDR1 and CDR2 sequences are MNHEY and SVGAGI. The CDR3 DNA is TGTGCCAGCAGACTGGACAGGGGCGAGACCCAGTACTTC. Its translation is CASRLDRGETQYF.

The chain combines TRBV2 with TRBJ2-5, with 13 bases matching TRBD2. The V gene end was trimmed by 7 bases and the J gene end by 4 bases; junction bases not matched to a gene: 12. This CDR3 is 17 amino acids long. The V gene's germline CDR1 is SNHLY and CDR2 FYNNEI. This chain's CDR3 is CASTGLRTSGSSETQYF. CDR3 DNA sequence: TGTGCCAGCACCGGACTGCGGACTAGCGGGAGTTCAGAGACCCAGTACTTC.

Of note for this clone: Additional DNA sequences in this sample encode the identical CDR3. This chain uses TRBV28 with TRBJ2-3; D is unclear. The V end was cut by 2 bases, the J end by 6 bases, with 6 bases between. The CDR3 has 12 amino acids. In germline, CDR1 is MDHEN, CDR2 SYDVKM. CDR3 nucleotides: TGTGCCAGCAGTTTAAACGGGGATACGCAGTATTTT. It translates to CASSLNGDTQYF. Variable domain in full (rest from reference TRBV28 and TRBJ2-3): DVKVTQSSRYLVKRTGEKVFLECVQDMDHENMFWYRQDPGLGLRLIYFSYDVKMKEKGDIPEGYSVSREKKERFSLILESASTNQTSMYLCASSLNGDTQYFGPGTRLTVL.

V is TRBV23-1 and J is TRBJ1-2; a possible D gene is TRBD1 (5 bases). TRBV23-1 is an open reading frame whose function is uncertain. The CDR3 has 14 residues. The V end lost 0 bases, the J end lost 8 bases, and 13 bases lay between the germline ends. The CDR3 sequence is CASSQSGGREGYTF. The DNA of the CDR3 is TGCGCCAGCAGTCAATCGGGGGGTCGTGAGGGCTACACCTTC.

The chain employs TRBV25-1 and TRBJ2-5, with unresolved D. V dropped 3 bases and J dropped 5 bases, with 7 bases sitting between them. The CDR3 consists of 12 residues. CDR1 is MGHDK, CDR2 SYGVNS, per germline. CDR3 region: CASSDWAETQYF. CDR3 nucleotides: TGTGCCAGCAGTGACTGGGCGGAGACCCAGTACTTC.

This sequence joins TRBV30 and TRBJ2-4; 7 bases are shared with TRBD2. The CDR3 is 17 amino acids. After removal of 0 bases from V and 2 bases from J, the junction contained 10 bases not matched to a gene. Germline V gene sequence: CDR1 GTSNPN, CDR2 SVGIG (reference sequence). CDR3 region: CAWSVAYGRRTKNIQYF. CDR3 DNA sequence: TGTGCCTGGAGTGTTGCTTACGGGAGGAGAACCAAAAACATTCAGTACTTC.

This clone was observed a single time. V usage is TRBV5-6 and J usage is TRBJ1-2, with TRBD1 matching 8 bases. Losses at the gene ends were 1 base for V and 5 bases for J; bases not matched to a gene: 10. The germline V gene has CDR1 SGHDT and CDR2 YYEEEE. CDR3 length: 16 amino acids. The CDR3 nucleotides are TGTGCCAGCAGCTTGTTAACACAGGGGGTCCTATATGGCTACACCTTC. Its translation: CASSLLTQGVLYGYTF.

The genes are TRBV11-3 and TRBJ2-3; 12 bases align to TRBD2. J lost 3 bases, V lost 5 bases, and 6 bases had no gene match. The CDR3 sequence is 16 residues long. CDR1 is SGHNT and CDR2 is YENEEA in the germline V gene. CDR3 region: CASSPSGRANTDTQYF. In DNA, the CDR3 is TGTGCCAGCAGCCCTAGCGGGAGGGCCAATACAGATACGCAGTATTTT.

The chain has TRBV7-9 and TRBJ2-1; no reliable D call. The CDR3 runs to 14 residues. Per the germline V gene, CDR1 is SEHNR and CDR2 is FQNEAQ (reference sequence). The germline V and J ends were trimmed by 1 base and 5 bases, with 9 bases remaining between them. DNA for the CDR3: TGTGCCAGCAGCTTAGATCCCCAAAACAATGAGCAGTTCTTC. The encoded protein is CASSLDPQNNEQFF.

DNA for the CDR3: TGCGCCAGCAGCTTAGGGACGGGGGGTCACACTGAAGCTTTCTTT. This sequence encodes CASSLGTGGHTEAFF. V and J are TRBV5-1 and TRBJ1-1; D is perhaps TRBD1 (5 bases). Trimming cost V 2 bases and J 3 bases, with 14 bases left between them. The CDR3 has 15 residues. Germline-derived CDR1 and CDR2 are SGHRS and YFSETQ.